These 9 T cell receptor beta chains were all obtained from the same sample, sequenced in a study of T cells in Graves' hyperthyroidism and ophthalmopathy. There were TCR beta CDR3 regions amplified from RNA transcripts. First-round RT-PCR of the TCR CDR3 relied on the HTBI primer set. TCRdb reanalysed the multiplex PCR reads using MiXCR and keeps one entry per CDR3 protein. The data hold about 500,000 distinct CDR3 sequences, with 40% to 50% observed a single time. Sequenced sample: peripheral blood or thyroid tissue (not recorded which). The receptors were gathered from an adult woman with Graves' disease, either hyperthyroidism or ophthalmopathy (not recorded which).

The chain combines TRBV13 with TRBJ1-6; 8 bases are shared with TRBD1. The CDR3 consists of 15 residues. Germline V lookup: CDR1 PRHDT, CDR2 FYEKMQ (reference sequence). The J segment lost 9 bases and the V segment lost 5 bases, leaving 9 bases of the junction unmatched. CDR3 protein: CASSLDRGRGSPLHF. Written as DNA, the CDR3 is TGTGCCAGCAGCCTCGACAGGGGTAGAGGTTCACCCCTCCACTTT.

This clonotype has a count of ten or more. The chain couples TRBV6-1 to TRBJ1-1; D unclear. V shed 4 bases and J shed 2 bases, with 11 bases lying between them. The V gene's germline CDR1 is MNHNS and CDR2 SASEGT. CDR3 size: 14 residues. Written as DNA, the CDR3 is TGTGCCAGCAGTGGGGCCAGGACTAACACTGAAGCTTTCTTT. Amino acid sequence: CASSGARTNTEAFF.

This clonotype appeared many times. This sequence joins TRBV24-1 and TRBJ1-1; D remains ambiguous. From germline, CDR1 is KGHDR and CDR2 SFDVKD. The CDR3 covers 13 residues. The V gene lost 7 bases and the J gene lost 5 bases, with 13 bases spanning the gap. This chain's CDR3 is CATRAGIQTEAFF. CDR3 nucleotide sequence: TGTGCCACCAGGGCCGGGATCCAAACTGAAGCTTTCTTT.

The chain links TRBV7-9 to TRBJ1-5, with unresolved D. Per germline, CDR1 SEHNR and CDR2 FQNEAQ (reference sequence). This CDR3 has 15 amino acids. The V and J ends lost 2 bases and 6 bases respectively, with 14 bases between them. The CDR3 protein is CASSLTAEGSQPQHF. CDR3 coding DNA: TGTGCCAGCAGCTTAACGGCGGAGGGAAGTCAGCCCCAGCATTTT.

This clonotype was counted only a few times. V is TRBV10-3 and J is TRBJ2-7; the match to TRBD1 covers 8 bases. CDR1 is ENHRY, CDR2 SYGVKD, per germline. J lost 4 bases, V lost 11 bases, and 10 bases had no gene match. The CDR3 length is 13 residues. The CDR3 sequence: CAVTGTGGYEQYF. The DNA for the CDR3 is TGTGCCGTAACCGGGACAGGAGGTTACGAGCAGTACTTC.

The chain employs TRBV2 and TRBJ1-1, with no clear D. This CDR3 is built from 13 residues. CDR1 is SNHLY and CDR2 is FYNNEI in the germline V gene. V was shortened by 4 bases and J by 5 bases, with 11 bases between the two germline ends. CDR3 sequence: CASSGLGRTEAFF. CDR3 DNA: TGTGCCAGCAGTGGATTGGGGAGGACTGAAGCTTTCTTT.

The chain employs TRBV2 and TRBJ1-5, with D possibly being TRBD1 (5 bases). V was cut by 6 bases and J by 7 bases, with 16 bases left in between. In germline, CDR1 is SNHLY, CDR2 FYNNEI. The CDR3 contains 14 residues. The CDR3 here is CASSLSQAGQPQHF. Here the CDR3 DNA reads TGTGCCAGCAGCCTATCCCAGGCAGGGCAGCCCCAGCATTTT.

This clonotype came up a few times. The chain is built from TRBV10-3 and TRBJ2-7, with 7 nucleotides matching TRBD2. With 10 bases clipped from V and 4 bases from J, the junction kept 16 bases outside the gene matches. Germline V gene lookup returns CDR1 ENHRY and CDR2 SYGVKD. The CDR3 covers 15 residues. The CDR3 region has the DNA TGTGCCAGCAGCTTAGGGATGTGGGAGGGGTACGAGCAGTACTTC. This encodes CASSLGMWEGYEQYF.

On this clonotype: No conserved phenylalanine or tryptophan ends this CDR3, so it is likely a read error. The DNA is omitted, as the CDR3 cannot be located on it reliably, and the CDR3 follows TCRdb's listing. The chain employs TRBV11-2 and TRBJ2-7; TRBD2 reflects the table's D call only, with no check against the DNA. A total of 9 residues make up the CDR3, ends included. Germline loops: CDR1 SGHAT, CDR2 FQNNGV. The CDR3 is CASSQDLAG.